This T cell receptor (beta chain) is drawn from a study of CD8 T cells in Susac syndrome. Reverse transcription of about 0.5 to 1 ug RNA used random hexamers. MiXCR, applied by TCRdb to the immunoSEQ multiplex PCR reads, yields one record per CDR3 protein. The sample includes about 250,000 distinct CDR3 sequences, 90% to 95% seen only once; the top ten take 0.065% to 0.08%. The origin of this receptor is a human donor with multiple sclerosis. Sequences were obtained from CD4+ T cells from PBMCs.

CDR3 amino acids: CASSPLSGGPVPNEQFF. Here the CDR3 DNA reads TGTGCCAGCAGCCCCCTGTCGGGAGGGCCAGTCCCCAATGAGCAGTTCTTC. The V gene is TRBV13, the J gene TRBJ2-1; 8 positions agree with TRBD2. CDR3 length equals 17 residues. With 5 bases clipped from V and 6 bases from J, the junction kept 15 bases outside the gene matches. Germline V gives CDR1 PRHDT, CDR2 FYEKMQ (reference sequence).